Presented here are 9 T cell receptor beta chains from one specimen sequenced in a study of cytomegalovirus exposure and HLA in healthy donors. The PCR employed 60 Vbeta primers together with 13 Jbeta primers. Profiled with immunoSEQ multiplex PCR; TCRdb holds only in-frame clones, not every one. The sample holds 140,000 to 150,000 clones; around 80% are singletons and the top ten take roughly 4.5%. The sample consisted of PBMCs. Every receptor here comes from a man aged 35 to 55 in good health and CMV-seronegative.

The chain joins TRBV5-1 to TRBJ2-5; tentatively, D is TRBD2 (6 bases). TRBJ2-7 matches the DNA end more closely, so the J call is doubtful. This CDR3 region has 15 residues. CDR1 is SGHRS, CDR2 YFSETQ, per germline. Here the CDR3 DNA reads TGCGCCAGCAGCGTGGGGACTTCTGGGCACTACGAGCAGTACTTC. Translation gives CASSVGTSGHYEQYF.

The chain has TRBV6-5 and TRBJ2-7; 7 nucleotides match TRBD1. The CDR3 contains 13 residues. V lost 6 bases to trimming and J lost 8 bases; unmatched junction nucleotides: 10. Germline CDR1 is MNHEY and CDR2 is SVGAGI. The CDR3 reads CASSPSGQVKQYF. CDR3 in DNA: TGTGCCAGCAGCCCCAGCGGACAGGTCAAGCAGTACTTC.

V and J are TRBV4-3 and TRBJ2-2; 8 bases are a match to TRBD1. J gave up 0 bases and V 3 bases, and 3 bases lay outside the gene matches. CDR1 and CDR2 from the germline V gene are LGHNA and YSLEER. This CDR3 has 16 residues. CDR3: CASSQEDRANTGELFF. Written as DNA, the CDR3 is TGCGCCAGCAGCCAGGAGGACAGGGCGAACACCGGGGAGCTGTTTTTT.

J is TRBJ2-5 and V is TRBV5-5, with D perhaps matching TRBD2 (5 bases). This CDR3 region has 13 residues. CDR1 and CDR2 (germline): SGHKS, YYEKEE (reference sequence). Deletions cut 1 base from V and 4 bases from J, with 8 bases between. The CDR3 loop reads CASSLTSLETQYF. The DNA for the CDR3 is TGTGCCAGCAGCTTGACTAGTTTAGAGACCCAGTACTTC.

The chain is built from TRBV7-3 and TRBJ2-1; D remains unclear. V lost 4 bases and J 5 bases, leaving 3 bases between the germline ends. CDR1 is SGHTA, CDR2 FQGTGA, per germline. CDR3 length: 11 residues. CDR3: CASSSNNEQFF. Here the CDR3 DNA reads TGTGCCAGCAGCTCAAACAATGAGCAGTTCTTC.

This clone was picked up one time. J is TRBJ2-1 and V is TRBV11-3; D perhaps matches TRBD2 (7 bases). The CDR3 covers 15 residues. V lost 4 bases and J lost 4, with 14 bases in between. Looked up from germline, CDR1 is SGHNT and CDR2 is YENEEA. This chain's CDR3 is CASSYRGGAYNEQFF. CDR3 nucleotide sequence: TGTGCCAGCAGCTACCGAGGGGGGGCTTACAATGAGCAGTTCTTC.

This clone was counted only a few times. Other DNA variants within this sample encode the same CDR3. This chain links TRBV4-3 with TRBJ2-7; TRBD1 might be the D (5 bases). Germline V lookup: CDR1 LGHNA, CDR2 YSLEER. V lost 1 base, J lost 2 bases, and 12 bases lay in between. This CDR3 has 15 amino acids. DNA for the CDR3: TGCGCCAGCAGCCAAGCTTCCGGACAAGCCTACGAGCAGTACTTC. Translated: CASSQASGQAYEQYF.

This clone was detected only a few times. The rearrangement links TRBV7-8 to TRBJ1-5; 8 positions match TRBD1. Trimming cost V 7 bases and J 2 bases; bases outside gene matches: 7. Germline CDR1 is SGHVS and CDR2 is FQNEAQ. The CDR3 runs to 15 residues. The CDR3 is CASTFQGAGNQPQHF. The CDR3 nucleotides are TGTGCCAGCACTTTCCAGGGGGCCGGCAATCAGCCCCAGCATTTT.

This chain links TRBV6-1 with TRBJ2-3; D call uncertain. This CDR3 has 12 residues. V was shortened by 7 bases and J by 9 bases, with 14 bases between the two germline ends. In germline, CDR1 is MNHNS, CDR2 SASEGT. The CDR3 reads CASIDGAGTQYF. CDR3 DNA: TGTGCCAGCATCGATGGAGCCGGGACGCAGTATTTT.